These 24 T cell receptor beta chains were sequenced from one sample in a study of beta chain features in type 1 diabetes. Study results and limitations: Shortening of TCRB CDR3s, moderate but significant, appeared in all four CD4+ subsets of Type 1 diabetes patients.

No antigen has been assigned to these receptors. All of the isolated RNA was reverse transcribed, so expressed TCRB transcripts were sequenced. Assay used: immunoSEQ multiplex PCR; TCRdb lists only in-frame clones, some missing. The sample has about 150,000 clones, over 9% seen once; the top ten hold more than 0.4%. The sequencing input was central memory CD4+ T cells from blood. These receptors originate from a man younger than 45 with type 1 diabetes.

The rearrangement links TRBV6-6 to TRBJ1-5, with 10 bases aligning to TRBD1. Germline V gives CDR1 MNHNY, CDR2 SVGAGI (reference sequence). This CDR3 is 16 amino acids long. V shed 4 bases, J shed 6 bases, and the junction held 9 bases outside the gene matches. In DNA, the CDR3 is TGTGCCAGCAGTTCTTCTGGGACAGGGGTTCGTCAGCCCCAGCATTTT. Its translation: CASSSSGTGVRQPQHF.

This clone was detected a few times. The chain joins TRBV5-1 to TRBJ2-3; 10 positions match TRBD2. CDR1 and CDR2 from the germline V gene are SGHRS and YFSETQ. V lost 3 bases and J lost 3; bases outside the gene matches: 7. The CDR3 has 16 residues. The CDR3 sequence is CASSSPAGGQTDTQYF. CDR3 bases: TGCGCCAGCAGCTCCCCAGCGGGAGGGCAGACAGATACGCAGTATTTT.

The V gene is TRBV27, the J gene TRBJ2-7, with 7 bases lining up with TRBD1. The CDR3 is 14 residues long. V trimming: 5 bases; J trimming: 5 bases; junction bases outside the gene matches: 9. Germline lookup yields CDR1 MNHEY and CDR2 SMNVEV (reference sequence). The CDR3 nucleotides are TGTGCCAGCAGTCCCGCGGTAGGGGGCCACGAGCAGTACTTC. Translating it yields CASSPAVGGHEQYF.

The chain joins TRBV19 to TRBJ2-1, with 13 bases matching TRBD2. The length of the CDR3 is 15 residues. The ends lost 6 bases at V and 7 bases at J; junction bases unmatched: 6. Germline CDR1 and CDR2: LNHDA and SQIVND (reference sequence). CDR3 sequence reads: CASSTGTSGINEQFF. The DNA of the CDR3 is TGTGCCAGTAGCACCGGGACTAGCGGGATTAATGAGCAGTTCTTC.

The V call is TRBV14, the J call TRBJ1-1; no clear D gene. Germline V gives CDR1 SGHDN, CDR2 FVKESK. V was pared by 0 bases and J by 1 base, with 9 bases between. CDR3 length: 15 residues. The CDR3 region is CASSQDLLGNTEAFF. CDR3 nucleotide sequence: TGTGCCAGCAGCCAAGATCTTCTAGGGAACACTGAAGCTTTCTTT.

This chain joins TRBV6-6 and TRBJ2-3, with D uncertain. The V end was cut by 3 bases, the J end by 0 bases, with 7 bases between. From germline, CDR1 is MNHNY and CDR2 SVGAGI (reference sequence). This CDR3 is 14 amino acids long. CDR3 sequence: CASSYQTSTDTQYF. The CDR3 nucleotides read TGTGCCAGCAGTTATCAGACTAGCACAGATACGCAGTATTTT.

V is TRBV7-9 and J is TRBJ2-3, with 10 bases fitting TRBD1. The CDR3 runs to 17 residues. The germline gives CDR1 SEHNR, CDR2 FQNEAQ (reference sequence). V was pared by 4 bases and J by 0 bases, with 7 bases of the junction left unmatched. This CDR3 reads CASSSSPGQGSTDTQYF. CDR3 nucleotides: TGTGCCAGCAGCTCTTCTCCGGGACAGGGGAGCACAGATACGCAGTATTTT.

V and J are TRBV10-2 and TRBJ1-4; D is unresolved. The CDR3 length is 11 residues. In germline, CDR1 is WSHSY, CDR2 SAAADI. The V end lost 6 bases, the J end lost 6 bases, and 5 bases lay between the germline ends. CDR3 DNA: TGCGCCAGCAGGGCGGATGAAAAACTGTTTTTT. Its translation: CASRADEKLFF.

The chain combines TRBV6-1 with TRBJ1-1; the D is unclear. This CDR3 has 15 amino acids. Trimming cost V 1 base and J 3 bases, with 12 bases left between them. Germline V gene lookup returns CDR1 MNHNS and CDR2 SASEGT. The CDR3, as DNA: TGTGCCAGCAGTGAAGTGTATGACGGGGACACTGAAGCTTTCTTT. Residues: CASSEVYDGDTEAFF.

This clone has only a few counts. The V and J genes are TRBV2 and TRBJ1-5; D is undetermined. Germline CDR1 reads SNHLY; CDR2 reads FYNNEI. Trimming stripped 1 base from V and 5 bases from J, with 6 bases between. The CDR3 contains 13 residues. The CDR3 spells CASSEGPYQPQHF. CDR3 nucleotide sequence: TGTGCCAGCAGTGAAGGGCCCTATCAGCCCCAGCATTTT.

A few counts support this clone. The chain uses TRBV15 and TRBJ2-1, with D perhaps matching TRBD1 (5 bases). The V and J ends lost 8 bases and 8 bases respectively, with 22 bases between them. Germline CDR1 LNHNV, CDR2 YYDKDF (reference sequence). The CDR3 runs 15 residues. The CDR3 sequence: CATRVRPSQGDEQFF. The CDR3 DNA sequence: TGTGCCACCCGGGTACGACCGAGTCAGGGCGATGAGCAGTTCTTC.

The chain couples TRBV6-5 to TRBJ2-7; 7 nucleotides match TRBD2. Unmatched junction bases numbered 4, after V lost 0 bases and J lost 2 bases. The CDR3 is made up of 15 amino acids. The germline CDR1 and CDR2 sequences are MNHEY and SVGAGI. CDR3 nucleotide sequence: TGTGCCAGCAGTTACTCGGTAGCGGGTACCTACGAGCAGTACTTC. Translation: CASSYSVAGTYEQYF.

The CDR3 reads CSAGGGEVYEQYF. The DNA for the CDR3 is TGCAGCGCTGGGGGGGGCGAAGTCTACGAGCAGTACTTC. The V gene is TRBV29-1, the J gene TRBJ2-7, with D perhaps TRBD2 (7 bases). V was shortened by 7 bases and J by 3 bases, with 16 bases between the two germline ends. In germline, CDR1 is SQVTM, CDR2 ANQGSEA. The CDR3 covers 13 residues.

V gene TRBV29-1 combines with J gene TRBJ1-2; D is unclear. Germline CDR1 and CDR2: SQVTM and ANQGSEA. The CDR3 runs 15 residues. Between the trimmed V and J ends, which lost 4 bases and 7 bases, there was a span of 22 bases. As DNA, the CDR3 is TGCAGCGTTGGAGCATCCATGAGGTGGGAGAGTGGCTACACCTTC. The encoded protein is CSVGASMRWESGYTF. Full variable domain (rest looked up from reference TRBV29-1 and TRBJ1-2): SAVISQKPSRDICQRGTSLTIQCQVDSQVTMMFWYRQQPGQSLTLIATANQGSEATYESGFVIDKFPISRPNLTFSTLTVSNMSPEDSSIYLCSVGASMRWESGYTFGSGTRLTVV.

This clone was counted between two and nine times. The gene calls are TRBV9 and TRBJ2-3, with 9 bases that match TRBD2. CDR3 length: 15 amino acids. Losses at the gene ends were 2 bases for V and 6 bases for J; bases not matched to a gene: 7. CDR1 and CDR2 from the germline V gene are SGDLS and YYNGEE. CDR3 bases: TGTGCCAGCAGCGTTTCGGGACTAGCAGCGGATACGCAGTATTTT. Encoded protein: CASSVSGLAADTQYF.

This clone was detected only a few times. The genes are TRBV7-2 and TRBJ2-7; unclear D gene. Per the germline V gene, CDR1 is SGHTA and CDR2 is FQGNSA. Trimming pared 6 bases from V and 5 bases from J, leaving 8 bases between. The CDR3 length is 11 residues. The CDR3: CASSIAHEQYF. The CDR3 DNA sequence: TGTGCCAGCAGTATAGCACACGAGCAGTACTTC. The full variable domain, in which reference TRBV7-2 and TRBJ2-7 provide the parts outside the CDR3, is GAGVSQSPSNKVTEKGKDVELRCDPISGHTALYWYRQSLGQGLEFLIYFQGNSAPDKSGLPSDRFSAERTGGSVSTLTIQRTQQEDSAVYLCASSIAHEQYFGPGTRLTVT.

This clone was seen only a few times. The V and J genes are TRBV5-1 and TRBJ2-2; tentative D call: TRBD1 (6 bases). Trimming removed 3 bases from V and 1 base from J, with 7 bases in between. The germline gives CDR1 SGHRS, CDR2 YFSETQ. This CDR3 region has 14 residues. DNA for the CDR3: TGCGCCAGCAGCTCGGGACAGAACACCGGGGAGCTGTTTTTT. This sequence encodes CASSSGQNTGELFF.

This chain uses TRBV18 with TRBJ1-1, with D unresolved. The CDR3 has 13 residues. CDR1 and CDR2 (germline): KGHSH, LQKENI. The V end was cut by 3 bases, the J end by 0 bases, with 5 bases between. DNA for the CDR3: TGTGCCAGCTCACCGACTGTGAACACTGAAGCTTTCTTT. This gives the protein CASSPTVNTEAFF.

CDR3 protein: CASSLVPGSGANVLTF. Written as DNA, the CDR3 is TGCGCCAGCAGCTTGGTGCCGGGCTCTGGGGCCAACGTCCTGACTTTC. The V and J genes are TRBV5-1 and TRBJ2-6, with unresolved D. The V end was cut by 0 bases, the J end by 0 bases, with 7 bases between. The CDR3 is made up of 16 amino acids. Germline-derived CDR1 and CDR2 are SGHRS and YFSETQ. The whole variable domain, remainder taken from reference TRBV5-1 and TRBJ2-6, is KAGVTQTPRYLIKTRGQQVTLSCSPISGHRSVSWYQQTPGQGLQFLFEYFSETQRNKGNFPGRFSGRQFSNSRSEMNVSTLELGDSALYLCASSLVPGSGANVLTFGAGSRLTVL.

The sample holds a few counts of this clone. The chain joins TRBV27 to TRBJ1-5, with D possibly being TRBD1 (6 bases). This CDR3 spans 15 amino acids. The germline V gene has CDR1 MNHEY and CDR2 SMNVEV (reference sequence). Trimming cost V 0 bases and J 8 bases, with 14 bases left between them. The CDR3 loop is CASSLSRGAEEPQHF. The CDR3 nucleotides read TGTGCCAGCAGTTTATCACGGGGGGCGGAGGAGCCCCAGCATTTT.

This clone was counted between two and nine times. This sequence joins TRBV13 and TRBJ2-5; TRBD2 agrees at 10 bases. The germline V gene encodes CDR1 PRHDT and CDR2 FYEKMQ (reference sequence). J was trimmed by 1 base and V by 5 bases; bases with no gene match: 7. This CDR3 has 16 amino acids. This CDR3 is CASSELAGGSQETQYF. CDR3 in DNA: TGTGCCAGCAGCGAATTAGCGGGAGGTTCCCAAGAGACCCAGTACTTC.

This chain uses TRBV7-8 with TRBJ2-5; D not resolved. This CDR3 is built from 15 residues. Germline V gene data show CDR1 as SGHVS and CDR2 as FQNEAQ. The V and J ends lost 2 bases and 2 bases respectively, with 12 bases between them. The CDR3 region is CASSLNSADQETQYF. The DNA of the CDR3 is TGTGCCAGCAGCTTAAATTCCGCGGATCAAGAGACCCAGTACTTC. The full variable domain, its missing parts supplied by reference TRBV7-8 and TRBJ2-5, is GAGVSQSPRYKVAKRGQDVALRCDPISGHVSLFWYQQALGQGPEFLTYFQNEAQLDKSGLPSDRFFAERPEGSVSTLKIQRTQQEDSAVYLCASSLNSADQETQYFGPGTRLLVL.

The gene calls are TRBV27 and TRBJ1-1; TRBD1 might be the D (6 bases). Trimming removed 5 bases at V and 4 bases at J, with 17 bases between. This CDR3 comprises 15 residues. Germline-derived CDR1 and CDR2 are MNHEY and SMNVEV (reference sequence). In nucleotides, the CDR3 is TGTGCCAGCAGTCCAAGGGGGACAATGAGCACTGAAGCTTTCTTT. This translates into CASSPRGTMSTEAFF.

Here the CDR3 DNA reads TGTGCCAGCGGACAGGGGTATGGCTACACCTTC. It is translated as CASGQGYGYTF. The J gene is TRBJ1-2, the V gene TRBV28; 9 nucleotides line up with TRBD1. The J segment lost 5 bases and the V segment lost 8 bases, leaving 0 bases of the junction unmatched. CDR3 length: 11 residues. Germline values: CDR1 MDHEN, CDR2 SYDVKM.